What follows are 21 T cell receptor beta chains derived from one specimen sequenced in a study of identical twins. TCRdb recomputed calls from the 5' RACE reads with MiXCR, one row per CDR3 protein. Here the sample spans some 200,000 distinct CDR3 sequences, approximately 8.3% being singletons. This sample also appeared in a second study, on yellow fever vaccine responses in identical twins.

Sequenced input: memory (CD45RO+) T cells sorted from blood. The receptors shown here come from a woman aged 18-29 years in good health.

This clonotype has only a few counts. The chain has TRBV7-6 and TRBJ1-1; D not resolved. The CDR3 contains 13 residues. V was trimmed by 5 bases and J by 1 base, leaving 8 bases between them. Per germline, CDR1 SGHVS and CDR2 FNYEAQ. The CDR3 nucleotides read TGTGCCAGCAGCGACGCAGGGAACACTGAAGCTTTCTTT. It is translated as CASSDAGNTEAFF.

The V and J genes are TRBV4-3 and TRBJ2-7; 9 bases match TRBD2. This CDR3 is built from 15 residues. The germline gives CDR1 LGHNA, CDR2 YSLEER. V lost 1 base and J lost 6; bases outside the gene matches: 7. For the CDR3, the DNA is TGCGCCAGCAGCCAAGTAGGGACTAGCATGGGCGAGCAGTACTTC. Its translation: CASSQVGTSMGEQYF.

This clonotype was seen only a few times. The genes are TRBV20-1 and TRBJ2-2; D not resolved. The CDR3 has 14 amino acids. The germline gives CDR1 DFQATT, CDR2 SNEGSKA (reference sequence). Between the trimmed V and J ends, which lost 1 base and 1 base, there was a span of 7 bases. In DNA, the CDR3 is TGCAGTGCTAGAGTGCGTGGGAACACCGGGGAGCTGTTTTTT. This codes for CSARVRGNTGELFF.

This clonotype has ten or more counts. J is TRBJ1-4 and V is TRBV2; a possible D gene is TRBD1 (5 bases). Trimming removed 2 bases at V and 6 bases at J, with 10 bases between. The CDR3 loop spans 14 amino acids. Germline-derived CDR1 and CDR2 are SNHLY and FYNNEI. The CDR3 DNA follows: TGTGCCAGCAGTGAACAACAGGTCCATGAAAAACTGTTTTTT. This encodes CASSEQQVHEKLFF.

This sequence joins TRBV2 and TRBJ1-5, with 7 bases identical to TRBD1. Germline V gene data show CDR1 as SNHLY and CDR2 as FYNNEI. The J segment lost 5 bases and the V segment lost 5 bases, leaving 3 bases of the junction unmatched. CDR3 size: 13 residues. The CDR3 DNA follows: TGTGCCAGCAGTACTGACAGGGATCAGCCCCAGCATTTT. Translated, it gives CASSTDRDQPQHF.

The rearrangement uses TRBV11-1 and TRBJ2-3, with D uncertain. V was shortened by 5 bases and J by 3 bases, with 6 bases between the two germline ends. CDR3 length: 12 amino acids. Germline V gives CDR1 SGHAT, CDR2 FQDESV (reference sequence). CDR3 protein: CASSEVTDTQYF. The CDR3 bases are TGTGCCAGCAGCGAAGTTACAGATACGCAGTATTTT.

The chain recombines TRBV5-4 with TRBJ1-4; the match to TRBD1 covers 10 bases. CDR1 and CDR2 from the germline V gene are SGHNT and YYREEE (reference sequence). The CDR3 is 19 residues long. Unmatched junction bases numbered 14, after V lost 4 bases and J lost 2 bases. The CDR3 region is CASSVRQGAQSRTNEKLFF. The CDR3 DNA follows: TGTGCCAGCAGCGTGCGACAGGGGGCGCAGAGTAGGACTAATGAAAAACTGTTTTTT.

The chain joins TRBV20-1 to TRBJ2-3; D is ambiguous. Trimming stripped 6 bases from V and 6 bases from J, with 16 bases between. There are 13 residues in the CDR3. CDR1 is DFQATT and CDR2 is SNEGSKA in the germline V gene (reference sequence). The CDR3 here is CSARRTEFDTQYF. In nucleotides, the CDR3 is TGCAGTGCCCGCCGGACCGAATTCGATACGCAGTATTTT.

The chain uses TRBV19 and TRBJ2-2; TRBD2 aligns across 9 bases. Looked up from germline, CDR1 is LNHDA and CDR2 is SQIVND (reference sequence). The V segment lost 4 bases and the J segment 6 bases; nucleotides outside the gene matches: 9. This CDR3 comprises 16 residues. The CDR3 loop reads CASSTPGLARSGELFF. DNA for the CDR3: TGTGCCAGTAGTACGCCGGGACTAGCTCGCTCCGGGGAGCTGTTTTTT.

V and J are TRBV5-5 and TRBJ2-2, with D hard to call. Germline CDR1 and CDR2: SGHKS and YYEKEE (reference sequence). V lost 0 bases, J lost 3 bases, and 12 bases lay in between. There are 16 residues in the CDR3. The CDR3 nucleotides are TGTGCCAGCAGCTTGGCCATGTCGGAGTACACCGGGGAGCTGTTTTTT. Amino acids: CASSLAMSEYTGELFF.

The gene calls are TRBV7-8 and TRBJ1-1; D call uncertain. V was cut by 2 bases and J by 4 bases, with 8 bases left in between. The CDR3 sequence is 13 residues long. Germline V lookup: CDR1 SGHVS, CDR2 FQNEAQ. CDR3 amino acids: CASSLRRVTEAFF. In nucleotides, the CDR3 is TGTGCCAGCAGCTTAAGGCGGGTCACTGAAGCTTTCTTT.

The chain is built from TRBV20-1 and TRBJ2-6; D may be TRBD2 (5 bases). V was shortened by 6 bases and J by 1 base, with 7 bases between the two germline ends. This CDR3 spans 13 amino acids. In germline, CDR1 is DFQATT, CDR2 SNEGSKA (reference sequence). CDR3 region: CSATGSGANVLTF. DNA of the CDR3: TGCAGTGCAACGGGATCTGGGGCCAACGTCCTGACTTTC.

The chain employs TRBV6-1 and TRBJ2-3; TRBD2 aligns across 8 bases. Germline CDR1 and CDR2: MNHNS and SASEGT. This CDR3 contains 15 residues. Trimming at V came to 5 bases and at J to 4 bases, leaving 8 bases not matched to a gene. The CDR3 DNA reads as TGTGCCAGCAGTCGTTTCGGGGGGGAATCAGATACGCAGTATTTT. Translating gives CASSRFGGESDTQYF.

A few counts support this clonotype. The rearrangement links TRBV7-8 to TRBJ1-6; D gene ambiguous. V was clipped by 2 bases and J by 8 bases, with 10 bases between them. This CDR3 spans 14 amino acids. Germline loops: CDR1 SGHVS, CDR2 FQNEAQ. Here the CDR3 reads CASSLTLGDSPLHF. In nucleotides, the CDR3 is TGTGCCAGCAGCTTAACACTTGGGGATTCACCCCTCCACTTT.

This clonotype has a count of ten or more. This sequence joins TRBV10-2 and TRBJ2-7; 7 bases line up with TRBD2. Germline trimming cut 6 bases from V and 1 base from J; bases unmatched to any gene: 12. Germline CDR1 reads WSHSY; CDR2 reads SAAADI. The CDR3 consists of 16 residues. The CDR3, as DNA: TGCGCCAGCAGGAGCAGCGGGACGCTTCAGTCCTACGAGCAGTACTTC. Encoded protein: CASRSSGTLQSYEQYF.

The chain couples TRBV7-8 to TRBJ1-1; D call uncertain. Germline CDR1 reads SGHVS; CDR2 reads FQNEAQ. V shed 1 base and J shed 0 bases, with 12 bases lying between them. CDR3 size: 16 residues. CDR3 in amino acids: CASSLGSLIMNTEAFF. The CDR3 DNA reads TGTGCCAGCAGCTTAGGGTCACTTATCATGAACACTGAAGCTTTCTTT.

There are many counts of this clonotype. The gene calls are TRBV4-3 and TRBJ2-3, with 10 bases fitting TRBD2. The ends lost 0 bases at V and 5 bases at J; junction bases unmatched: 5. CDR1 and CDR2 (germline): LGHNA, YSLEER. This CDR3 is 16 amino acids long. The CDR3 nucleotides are TGCGCCAGCAGCCAAGATACTAGCGGGATTGGAGATACGCAGTATTTT. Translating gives CASSQDTSGIGDTQYF.

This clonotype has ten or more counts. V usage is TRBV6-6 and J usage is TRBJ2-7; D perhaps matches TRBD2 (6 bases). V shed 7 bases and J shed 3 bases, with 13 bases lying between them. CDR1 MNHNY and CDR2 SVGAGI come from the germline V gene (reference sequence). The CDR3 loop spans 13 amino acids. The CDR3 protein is CASTLGGGYEQYF. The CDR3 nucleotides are TGTGCCAGCACCCTGGGAGGAGGCTACGAGCAGTACTTC.

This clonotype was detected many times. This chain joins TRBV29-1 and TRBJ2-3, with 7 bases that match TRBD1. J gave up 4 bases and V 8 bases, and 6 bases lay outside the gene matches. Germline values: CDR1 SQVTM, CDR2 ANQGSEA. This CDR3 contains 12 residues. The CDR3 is CSSRGIADTQYF. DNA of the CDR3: TGCAGCTCCAGGGGGATTGCAGATACGCAGTATTTT.

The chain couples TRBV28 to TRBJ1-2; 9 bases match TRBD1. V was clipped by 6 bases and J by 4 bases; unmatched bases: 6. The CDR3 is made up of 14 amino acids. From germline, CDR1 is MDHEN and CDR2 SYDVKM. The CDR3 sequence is CASRTGGASYGYTF. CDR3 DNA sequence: TGTGCCAGCAGAACAGGGGGCGCGAGCTATGGCTACACCTTC.

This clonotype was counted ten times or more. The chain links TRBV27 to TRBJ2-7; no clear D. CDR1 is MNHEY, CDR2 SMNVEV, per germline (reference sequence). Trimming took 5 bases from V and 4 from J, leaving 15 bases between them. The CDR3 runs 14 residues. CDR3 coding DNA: TGTGCCAGCAGTCTAACCTCGAGCTCATACGAGCAGTACTTC. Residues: CASSLTSSSYEQYF.